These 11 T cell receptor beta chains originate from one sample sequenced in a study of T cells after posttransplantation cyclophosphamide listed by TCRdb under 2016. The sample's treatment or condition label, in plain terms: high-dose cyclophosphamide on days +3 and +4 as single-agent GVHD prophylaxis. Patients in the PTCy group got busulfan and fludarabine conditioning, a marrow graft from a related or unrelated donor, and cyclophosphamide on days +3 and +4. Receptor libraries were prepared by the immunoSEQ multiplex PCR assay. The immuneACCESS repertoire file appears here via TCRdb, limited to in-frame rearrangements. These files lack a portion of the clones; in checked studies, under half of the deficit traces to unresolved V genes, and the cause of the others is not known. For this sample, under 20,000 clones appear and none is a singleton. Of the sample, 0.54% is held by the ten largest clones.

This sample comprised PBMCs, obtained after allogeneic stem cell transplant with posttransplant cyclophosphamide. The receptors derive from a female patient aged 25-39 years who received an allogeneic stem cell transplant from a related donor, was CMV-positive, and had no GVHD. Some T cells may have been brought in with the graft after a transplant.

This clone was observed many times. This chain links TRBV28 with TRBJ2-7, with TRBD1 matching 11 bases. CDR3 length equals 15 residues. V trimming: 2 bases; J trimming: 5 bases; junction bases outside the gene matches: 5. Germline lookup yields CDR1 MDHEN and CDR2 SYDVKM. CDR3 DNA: TGTGCCAGCAGTTTAGGGGGGACAGGGGGGCACGAGCAGTACTTC. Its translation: CASSLGGTGGHEQYF.

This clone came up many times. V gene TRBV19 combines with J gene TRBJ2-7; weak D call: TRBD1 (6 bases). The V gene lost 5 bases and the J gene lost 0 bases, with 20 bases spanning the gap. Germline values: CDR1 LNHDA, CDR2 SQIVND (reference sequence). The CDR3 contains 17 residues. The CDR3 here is CASSHLHQGPSSYEQYF. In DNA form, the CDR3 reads TGTGCCAGTAGTCACCTTCACCAGGGGCCCTCCTCCTACGAGCAGTACTTC.

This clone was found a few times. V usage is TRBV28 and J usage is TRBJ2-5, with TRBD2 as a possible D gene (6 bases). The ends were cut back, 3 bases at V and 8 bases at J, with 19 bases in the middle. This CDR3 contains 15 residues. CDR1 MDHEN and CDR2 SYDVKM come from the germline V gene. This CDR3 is CASSFTSGPGGTQYF. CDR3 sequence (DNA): TGTGCCAGCAGTTTCACTTCCGGGCCCGGGGGAACCCAGTACTTC.

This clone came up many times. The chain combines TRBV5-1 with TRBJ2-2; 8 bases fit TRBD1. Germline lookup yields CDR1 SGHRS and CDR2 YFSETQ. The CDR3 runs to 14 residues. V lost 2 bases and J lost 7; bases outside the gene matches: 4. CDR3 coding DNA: TGCGCCAGCAGCTTACTACAGGGGGGCGGGGAGCTGTTTTTT. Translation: CASSLLQGGGELFF. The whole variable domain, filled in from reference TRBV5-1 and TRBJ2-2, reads KAGVTQTPRYLIKTRGQQVTLSCSPISGHRSVSWYQQTPGQGLQFLFEYFSETQRNKGNFPGRFSGRQFSNSRSEMNVSTLELGDSALYLCASSLLQGGGELFFGEGSRLTVL.

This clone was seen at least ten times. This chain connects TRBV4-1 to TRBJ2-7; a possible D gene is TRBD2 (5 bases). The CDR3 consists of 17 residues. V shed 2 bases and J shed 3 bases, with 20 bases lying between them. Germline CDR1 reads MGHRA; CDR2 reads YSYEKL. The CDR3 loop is CASSQIFGLAPSYEQYF. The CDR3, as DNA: TGCGCCAGCAGCCAAATCTTCGGACTGGCCCCAAGCTACGAGCAGTACTTC.

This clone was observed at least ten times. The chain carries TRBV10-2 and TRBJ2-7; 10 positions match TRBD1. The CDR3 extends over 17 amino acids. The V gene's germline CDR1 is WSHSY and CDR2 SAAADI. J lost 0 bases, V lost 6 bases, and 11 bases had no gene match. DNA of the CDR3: TGCGCCAGCAGACGACAGGGGGCTGACGGATTCTCCTACGAGCAGTACTTC. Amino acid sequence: CASRRQGADGFSYEQYF.

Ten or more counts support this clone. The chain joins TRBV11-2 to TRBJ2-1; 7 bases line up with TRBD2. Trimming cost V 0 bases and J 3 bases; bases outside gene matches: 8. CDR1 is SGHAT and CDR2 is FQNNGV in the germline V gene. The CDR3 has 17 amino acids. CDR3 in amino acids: CASSLDQGAGFYNEQFF. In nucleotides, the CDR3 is TGTGCCAGCAGCTTAGATCAGGGAGCGGGGTTCTACAATGAGCAGTTCTTC.

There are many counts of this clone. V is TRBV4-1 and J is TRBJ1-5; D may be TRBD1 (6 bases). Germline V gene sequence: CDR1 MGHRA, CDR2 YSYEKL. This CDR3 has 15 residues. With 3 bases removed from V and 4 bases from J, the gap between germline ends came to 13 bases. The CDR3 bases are TGCGCCAGCAGCCACCCGACAGGAGAAAATCAGCCCCAGCATTTT. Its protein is CASSHPTGENQPQHF.

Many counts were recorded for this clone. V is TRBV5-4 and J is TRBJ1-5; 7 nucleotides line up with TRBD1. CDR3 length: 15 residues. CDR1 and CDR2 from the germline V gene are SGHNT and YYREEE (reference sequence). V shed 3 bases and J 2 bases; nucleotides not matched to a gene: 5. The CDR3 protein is CASSSDRHGNQPQHF. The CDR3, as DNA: TGTGCCAGCAGCTCGGACAGGCATGGCAATCAGCCCCAGCATTTT.

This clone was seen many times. The CDR3 sequence is CASNTGTDTQYF. CDR3 bases: TGTGCCAGCAATACAGGGACAGATACGCAGTATTTT. This chain uses TRBV28 with TRBJ2-3, with a possible D match to TRBD1 (6 bases). With 7 bases removed from V and 3 bases from J, the gap between germline ends came to 8 bases. Germline loops: CDR1 MDHEN, CDR2 SYDVKM. The CDR3 contains 12 residues.

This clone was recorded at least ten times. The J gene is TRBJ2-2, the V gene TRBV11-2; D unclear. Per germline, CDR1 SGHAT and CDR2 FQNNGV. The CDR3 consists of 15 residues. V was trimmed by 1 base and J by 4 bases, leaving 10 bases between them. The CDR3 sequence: CASSLAARLTGELFF. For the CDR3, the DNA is TGTGCCAGCAGCTTAGCTGCGCGGCTCACCGGGGAGCTGTTTTTT.